The sequence of this TCR beta chain was determined in a study of tumor-infiltrating lymphocytes in primary liver carcinoma. Background on the study: Patients included men and women of 30 to 69 years. Study results and limitations: A small share of top clones, only about 7-24%, was found in all five tumor regions. The overlap of tumor-adjacent and tumor-blood pairs was smaller than that of tumor region pairs.

About this clonotype itself: Its antigen is currently unknown.

The roughly 17-31 mg bulk tissue piece was not sorted before simultaneous RNA and DNA extraction. Tumor samples each held over 90% viable tumor cells. There are 14 residues in the CDR3. In germline, CDR1 is MNHEY, CDR2 SVGAGI. J was trimmed by 6 bases and V by 6 bases; bases with no gene match: 9. Starting from 500 ng of total RNA, TCR beta cDNA was produced with a primer in the constant region. Each TCR beta library was derived from three nested multiplex PCR rounds that employed slightly modified ARM-PCR. Each of the first two PCR rounds ran around 10 cycles with TRBV1-TRBV30 forward and C-beta reverse primers. TCRdb re-called the multiplex PCR reads with MiXCR, one entry per CDR3 protein. The table lists tens of thousands of distinct CDR3 sequences, 72% of them singletons.

This TCR came from a man aged 35 to 55 with primary liver carcinoma and hepatitis B virus infection. The chain is built from TRBV6-5 and TRBJ2-5; the match to TRBD2 covers 8 bases. Sequenced sample: liver tumor tissue from sampling region 1. Subset described: tumor region T1, superior pole. CDR3 protein: CASSLGTSVKTQYF. As DNA, the CDR3 is TGTGCCAGCAGCCTAGGGACTAGTGTGAAGACCCAGTACTTC.